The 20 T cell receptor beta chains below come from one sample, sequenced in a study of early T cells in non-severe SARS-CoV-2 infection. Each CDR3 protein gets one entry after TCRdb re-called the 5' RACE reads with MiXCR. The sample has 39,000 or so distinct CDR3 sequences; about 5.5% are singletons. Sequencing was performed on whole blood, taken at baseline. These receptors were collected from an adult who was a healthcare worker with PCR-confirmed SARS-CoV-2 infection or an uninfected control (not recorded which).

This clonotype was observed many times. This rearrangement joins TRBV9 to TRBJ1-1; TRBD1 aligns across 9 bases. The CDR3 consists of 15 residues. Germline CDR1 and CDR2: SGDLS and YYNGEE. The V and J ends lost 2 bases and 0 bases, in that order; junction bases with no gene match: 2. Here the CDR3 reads CASSVGQGMNTEAFF. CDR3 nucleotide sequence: TGTGCCAGCAGCGTGGGACAGGGAATGAACACTGAAGCTTTCTTT.

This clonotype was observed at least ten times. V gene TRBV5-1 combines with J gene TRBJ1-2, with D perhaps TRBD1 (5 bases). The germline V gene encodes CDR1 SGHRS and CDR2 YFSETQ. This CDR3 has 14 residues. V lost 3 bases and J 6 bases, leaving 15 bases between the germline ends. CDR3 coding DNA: TGCGCCAGCAGCTCGAGGACACCGGCGGATGGCTACACCTTC. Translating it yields CASSSRTPADGYTF.

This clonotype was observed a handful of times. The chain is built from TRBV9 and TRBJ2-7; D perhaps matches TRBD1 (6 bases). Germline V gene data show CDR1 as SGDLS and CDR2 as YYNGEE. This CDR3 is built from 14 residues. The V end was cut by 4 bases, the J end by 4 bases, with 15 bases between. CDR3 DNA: TGTGCCAGCAGCCCCCCCCACAGGGTTTACGAGCAGTACTTC. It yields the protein CASSPPHRVYEQYF.

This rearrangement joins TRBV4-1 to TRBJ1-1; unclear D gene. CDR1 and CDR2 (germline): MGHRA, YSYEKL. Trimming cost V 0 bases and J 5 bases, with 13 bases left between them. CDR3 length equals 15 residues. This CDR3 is CASSQDTEARTEAFF. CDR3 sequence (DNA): TGCGCCAGCAGCCAAGACACAGAAGCCCGGACTGAAGCTTTCTTT.

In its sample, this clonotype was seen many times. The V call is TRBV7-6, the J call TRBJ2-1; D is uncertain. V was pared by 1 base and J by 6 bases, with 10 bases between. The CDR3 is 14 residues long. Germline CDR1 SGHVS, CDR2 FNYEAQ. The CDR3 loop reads CASSLVLLGNEQFF. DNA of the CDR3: TGTGCCAGCAGCTTAGTTCTGCTAGGCAATGAGCAGTTCTTC.

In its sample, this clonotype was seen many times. DNA of the CDR3: TGTGCCAGCAGCTTGATGCCTAGCGGGATCTACGAGCAGTACTTC. Translating gives CASSLMPSGIYEQYF. The chain combines TRBV7-2 with TRBJ2-7; TRBD2 matches at 9 bases. V lost 3 bases and J lost 3; bases outside the gene matches: 6. The germline V gene encodes CDR1 SGHTA and CDR2 FQGNSA. CDR3 length: 15 residues.

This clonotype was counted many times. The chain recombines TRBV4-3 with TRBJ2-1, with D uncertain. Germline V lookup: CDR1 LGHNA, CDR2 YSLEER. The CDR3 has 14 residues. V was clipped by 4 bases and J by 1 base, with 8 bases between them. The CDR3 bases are TGCGCCAGCAGCCCCCACCGATCCTACAATGAGCAGTTCTTC. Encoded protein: CASSPHRSYNEQFF.

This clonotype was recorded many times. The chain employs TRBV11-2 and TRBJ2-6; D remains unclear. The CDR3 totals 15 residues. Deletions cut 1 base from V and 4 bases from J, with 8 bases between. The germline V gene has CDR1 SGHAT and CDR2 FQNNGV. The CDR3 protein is CASSLGHPGANVLTF. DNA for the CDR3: TGTGCCAGCAGCTTAGGACACCCCGGGGCCAACGTCCTGACTTTC.

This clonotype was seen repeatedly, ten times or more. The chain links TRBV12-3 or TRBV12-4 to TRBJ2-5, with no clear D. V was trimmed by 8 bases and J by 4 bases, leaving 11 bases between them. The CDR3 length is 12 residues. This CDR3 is CASSVTLETQYF. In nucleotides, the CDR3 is TGTGCCAGCTCTGTCACTTTAGAGACCCAGTACTTC.

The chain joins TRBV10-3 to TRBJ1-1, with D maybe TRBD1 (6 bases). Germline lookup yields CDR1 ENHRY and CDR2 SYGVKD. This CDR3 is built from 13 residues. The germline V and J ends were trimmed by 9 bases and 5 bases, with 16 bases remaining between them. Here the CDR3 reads CAIGTGKGTEAFF. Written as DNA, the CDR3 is TGTGCCATAGGCACAGGGAAGGGGACTGAAGCTTTCTTT.

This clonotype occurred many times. CDR3 nucleotides: TGTGCCACCGGGACAGGAGAACGCAATGAGCAGTTCTTC. It is translated as CATGTGERNEQFF. J is TRBJ2-1 and V is TRBV6-4; 8 nucleotides match TRBD1. Germline V gives CDR1 MRHNA, CDR2 SNTAGT. After removal of 10 bases from V and 6 bases from J, the junction contained 8 bases not matched to a gene. CDR3 size: 13 residues.

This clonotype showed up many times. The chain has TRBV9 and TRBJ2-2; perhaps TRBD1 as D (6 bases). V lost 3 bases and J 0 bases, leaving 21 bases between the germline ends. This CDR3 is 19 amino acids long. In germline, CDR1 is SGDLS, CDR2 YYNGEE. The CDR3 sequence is CASSARGPYRDTNTGELFF. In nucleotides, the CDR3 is TGTGCCAGCAGCGCCCGAGGACCATACAGGGATACGAACACCGGGGAGCTGTTTTTT. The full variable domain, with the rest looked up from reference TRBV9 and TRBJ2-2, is DSGVTQTPKHLITATGQRVTLRCSPRSGDLSVYWYQQSLDQGLQFLIQYYNGEERAKGNILERFSAQQFPDLHSELNLSSLELGDSALYFCASSARGPYRDTNTGELFFGEGSRLTVL.

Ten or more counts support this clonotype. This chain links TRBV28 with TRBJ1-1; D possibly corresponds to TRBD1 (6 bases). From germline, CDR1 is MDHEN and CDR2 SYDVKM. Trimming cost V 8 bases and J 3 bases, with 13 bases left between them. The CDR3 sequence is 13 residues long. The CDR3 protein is CASGGLTYTEAFF. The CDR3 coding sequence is TGTGCCAGCGGGGGCTTAACGTACACTGAAGCTTTCTTT.

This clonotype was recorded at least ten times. Written as DNA, the CDR3 is TGCGCCAGCAGCCCGGGGGCCCCGGATCCCAATGAGCAGTTCTTC. Encoded protein: CASSPGAPDPNEQFF. The chain uses TRBV4-1 and TRBJ2-1; D tentatively fits TRBD1 or TRBD2 (6 bases each). The CDR3 consists of 15 residues. The V end lost 4 bases, the J end lost 6 bases, and 16 bases lay between the germline ends. Per the germline V gene, CDR1 is MGHRA and CDR2 is YSYEKL.

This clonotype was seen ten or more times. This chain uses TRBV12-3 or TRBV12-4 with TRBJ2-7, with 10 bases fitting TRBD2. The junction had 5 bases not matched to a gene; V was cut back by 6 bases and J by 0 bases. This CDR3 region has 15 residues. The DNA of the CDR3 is TGTGCCAGCAGACGCACTAGCGGGACCTCCTACGAGCAGTACTTC. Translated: CASRRTSGTSYEQYF.

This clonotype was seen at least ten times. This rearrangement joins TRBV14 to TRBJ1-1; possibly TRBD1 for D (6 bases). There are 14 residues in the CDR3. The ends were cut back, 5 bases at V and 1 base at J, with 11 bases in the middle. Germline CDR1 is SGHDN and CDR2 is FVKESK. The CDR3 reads CASSTDRRNTEAFF. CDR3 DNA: TGTGCCAGCAGCACCGACAGGCGGAACACTGAAGCTTTCTTT.

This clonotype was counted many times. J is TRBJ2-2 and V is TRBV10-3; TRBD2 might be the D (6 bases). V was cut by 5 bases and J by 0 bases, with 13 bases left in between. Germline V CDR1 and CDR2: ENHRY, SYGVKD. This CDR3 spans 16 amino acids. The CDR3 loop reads CAISSSSGANTGELFF. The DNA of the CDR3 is TGTGCCATCAGTAGCAGTAGCGGAGCGAACACCGGGGAGCTGTTTTTT.

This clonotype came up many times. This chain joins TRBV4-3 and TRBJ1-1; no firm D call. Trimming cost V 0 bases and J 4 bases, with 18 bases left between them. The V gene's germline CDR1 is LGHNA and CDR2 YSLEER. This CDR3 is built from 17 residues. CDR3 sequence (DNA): TGCGCCAGCAGCCAAGAACCCGGTGCGGGTTTGGGCACTGAAGCTTTCTTT. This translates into CASSQEPGAGLGTEAFF.

The CDR3 protein is CASSGPRQAISYEQYF. CDR3 in DNA: TGTGCCAGCAGTGGGCCGCGACAGGCGATATCCTACGAGCAGTACTTC. The rearrangement links TRBV2 to TRBJ2-7; TRBD1 might be the D (6 bases). CDR3 size: 16 residues. V was trimmed by 4 bases and J by 1 base, leaving 17 bases between them. The germline gives CDR1 SNHLY, CDR2 FYNNEI.

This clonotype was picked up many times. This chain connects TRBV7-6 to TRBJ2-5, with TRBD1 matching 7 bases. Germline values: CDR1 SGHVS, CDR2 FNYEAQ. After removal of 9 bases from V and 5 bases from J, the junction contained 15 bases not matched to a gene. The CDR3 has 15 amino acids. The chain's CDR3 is CASRATHRGLETQYF. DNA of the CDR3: TGTGCCAGTCGAGCCACCCACAGGGGATTGGAGACCCAGTACTTC.